The source of this T cell receptor beta chain is a study of graft-versus-host responses after intestinal transplantation. At the level of the study: The study gave all recipients anti-thymocyte globulin induction, then tacrolimus and steroids for approximately 3 years.

Profiling relied on immunoSEQ multiplex PCR, and the TCRdb table lists in-frame clones only, not all of them. The sample has under 85,000 clones; approximately 94% are singletons. Findings of the study overall: Allograft graft-versus-host to host-versus-graft clonal ratios ran high in patients with graft-donor T cell macrochimerism.

The CDR3 runs to 13 residues. Deletions cut 2 bases from V and 9 bases from J, with 11 bases between. The germline CDR1 and CDR2 sequences are MNHEY and SVGAGI. Regarding this clone: What it recognizes is unknown.

The sample was unstimulated CD8+ T cells sorted from spleen or lymph node cells, taken before intestinal transplant. This chain connects TRBV6-5 to TRBJ2-1; D unclear. The source of this sequence is a human donor who received an intestinal transplant. CDR3 protein: CASSYGVGSEQFF. In DNA form, the CDR3 reads TGTGCCAGCAGTTACGGGGTGGGCTCTGAGCAGTTCTTC.